Listed here is a single TCR beta chain. The sample comes from a study of blood T cell repertoires in COVID-19. Sequenced by immunoSEQ multiplex PCR; TCRdb stores in-frame clones only, minus some. The sample consists of about 240,000 clones, around 87% of them appearing once. This TCR was recovered from a woman between 45 and 65 years old with COVID-19, enrolled during active disease. The sequencing input was peripheral blood.

The CDR3 here is CASSLVGTGGDEQYF. The CDR3 nucleotides are TGTGCCAGCAGCTTGGTAGGGACAGGGGGGGACGAGCAGTACTTC. The chain combines TRBV7-2 with TRBJ2-7; 11 bases fit TRBD1. The CDR3 totals 15 residues. Germline CDR1 is SGHTA and CDR2 is FQGNSA. Unmatched junction bases numbered 6, after V lost 3 bases and J lost 5 bases.